These 5 T cell receptor beta chains came from one sample sequenced in a study of control samples from healthy donors and cancer patients. The assay was immunoSEQ multiplex PCR, and TCRdb's table has in-frame clones only and misses some. The table shows 150,000 or so clones, with approximately 93% occurring only once. The sample consisted of blood. These TCRs come from a man aged 40-49 years in good health.

DNA of the CDR3: TGTGCCAGCAGTTTATCCCTGGGTGGGGATGAAAAACTGTTTTTT. It codes for CASSLSLGGDEKLFF. The chain joins TRBV28 to TRBJ1-4; D uncertain. V was clipped by 1 base and J by 6 bases, with 12 bases between them. The length of the CDR3 is 15 residues. The germline gives CDR1 MDHEN, CDR2 SYDVKM.

The V and J genes are TRBV29-1 and TRBJ1-1; D uncertain. This CDR3 is 11 amino acids long. CDR1 is SQVTM and CDR2 is ANQGSEA in the germline V gene. Deletions cut 4 bases from V and 6 bases from J, with 9 bases between. CDR3 bases: TGCAGCGTTGTTGTTTCGGCTGAAGCTTTCTTT. It is translated as CSVVVSAEAFF.

This clone was recorded once. The genes are TRBV6-5 and TRBJ1-6; D call uncertain. The CDR3 length is 14 residues. Deletions cut 5 bases from V and 7 bases from J, with 12 bases between. Germline CDR1 is MNHEY and CDR2 is SVGAGI. CDR3 coding DNA: TGTGCCAGCAGTAACGGCCTGGAGAATTCACCCCTCCACTTT. Translated: CASSNGLENSPLHF.

This sequence joins TRBV4-1 and TRBJ1-2; the D is unclear. The CDR3 loop spans 14 amino acids. Germline CDR1 and CDR2: MGHRA and YSYEKL. V was shortened by 4 bases and J by 5 bases, with 14 bases between the two germline ends. The CDR3 DNA is TGCGCCAGCAGCCCCCAAACCGCTCCTTATGGCTACACCTTC. Translation: CASSPQTAPYGYTF.

The DNA of the CDR3 is TGTGCCAGCAGCCAAACACGGGATGGATACTATGGCTACACCTTC. It translates to CASSQTRDGYYGYTF. The chain combines TRBV3-1 (or the pseudogene TRBV3-2) with TRBJ1-2, with D hard to call. Germline V gene sequence: CDR1 LGHDT, CDR2 YNNKEL (reference sequence). The CDR3 has 15 amino acids. The V gene lost 2 bases and the J gene lost 3 bases, with 13 bases spanning the gap.